The rows below give T cell receptor beta chains drawn from one sample of a study of T cells in Graves' hyperthyroidism and ophthalmopathy. TCRdb ran MiXCR on the multiplex PCR reads and lists one entry per CDR3 protein. This sample carries some 560,000 distinct CDR3 sequences, around 15% of them seen once, and the ten largest clones take around 13%. Sequences were obtained from blood. These receptors came from a woman aged 35 to 49 with Graves' hyperthyroidism. Each CDR3 is given with its conserved first and last residue. D genes are given only for firm matches. Some rows mark clone size as missing; the rest say once, few, many or name a class of expanded clone.

d_gene	v_gene	j_gene	abundance	CDR3aa	CDR3nt
NA	TRBV4-1	TRBJ1-6	NA	CASSQDGQSSYNSPLHF	TGCGCCAGCAGCCAAGATGGACAGAGCTCCTATAATTCACCCCTCCACTTT
NA	TRBV20-1	TRBJ1-3	many	CSARTGTPGNTIYF	TGCAGTGCTAGAACCGGGACACCTGGAAACACCATATATTTT
NA	TRBV29-1	TRBJ2-2	many	CSVDKGWTGELFF	TGCAGCGTTGATAAGGGGTGGACCGGGGAGCTGTTTTTT
TRBD2	TRBV2	TRBJ2-1	NA	CAIPPRLAGVGEQFF	TGTGCCATACCCCCCAGACTAGCGGGAGTGGGGGAGCAGTTCTTC
NA	TRBV3-1	TRBJ2-7	many	CASSQGGNEQYF	TGTGCCAGCAGCCAGGGGGGTAACGAGCAGTACTTC
TRBD1	TRBV18	TRBJ2-1	many	CASSPLIRDSKSNEQFF	TGTGCCAGCTCACCGCTGATCCGGGACAGTAAAAGCAATGAGCAGTTCTTC
NA	TRBV6-1	TRBJ2-1	many	CASSEAAHNEQFF	TGTGCCAGCAGTGAAGCGGCCCACAATGAGCAGTTCTTC
TRBD1	TRBV19	TRBJ1-2	few	CASSTTGEANYGYTF	TGTGCCAGTAGTACGACAGGGGAAGCTAACTATGGCTACACCTTC
NA	TRBV12-3/TRBV12-4	TRBJ1-2	many	CASSYTGSRNYGYTF	TGTGCCAGCAGTTATACAGGGTCCCGTAACTATGGCTACACCTTC
NA	TRBV7-2	TRBJ2-7	many	CASSDRVQRASHF	TGTGCCAGCAGCGATAGGGTCCAGCGGGCGTCGCACTTC
NA	TRBV6-2/TRBV6-3	TRBJ1-5	many	CASSLDSGNQPQHF	TGTGCCAGCAGTCTGGACAGTGGCAATCAGCCCCAGCATTTT
NA	TRBV28	TRBJ2-2	many	CASSPTGQGVGELFF	TGTGCCAGCAGTCCCACCGGACAAGGCGTCGGGGAGCTGTTTTTT
TRBD2	TRBV4-1	TRBJ2-7	few	CASSQERLAPNYEQYF	TGCGCCAGCAGCCAAGAACGACTAGCACCCAACTACGAGCAGTACTTC
NA	TRBV19	TRBJ2-5	few	CASSIPGPRETQYF	TGTGCCAGTAGTATCCCAGGGCCTCGGGAGACCCAGTACTTC
TRBD1	TRBV20-1	TRBJ2-5	many	CSARDLGTGRETQYF	TGCAGTGCTAGAGATCTCGGGACAGGGAGAGAGACCCAGTACTTC
NA	TRBV3-1	TRBJ2-3	many	CASSTGRDTQYF	TGTGCCAGCAGCACAGGGAGAGATACGCAGTATTTT
NA	TRBV7-9	TRBJ2-5	NA	CASSFSRSYQETQYF	TGTGCCAGCAGCTTTAGTCGGTCCTACCAAGAGACCCAGTACTTC
TRBD1	TRBV7-9	TRBJ2-3	NA	CASSLGQGSSDTQYF	TGTGCCAGCAGCTTAGGACAGGGTTCATCAGATACGCAGTATTTT
NA	TRBV20-1	TRBJ2-5	many	CSAGGPQETQYF	TGCAGTGCGGGGGGACCACAAGAGACCCAGTACTTC
TRBD1	TRBV7-9	TRBJ2-1	many	CASSLVGAGGYNEQFF	TGTGCCAGCAGCTTAGTGGGAGCAGGGGGCTACAATGAGCAGTTCTTC
NA	TRBV7-9	TRBJ1-4	few	CASSLATGEKLFF	TGTGCCAGCAGCTTAGCGACTGGGGAAAAACTGTTTTTT
NA	TRBV20-1	TRBJ2-7	NA	CSARDSPGDDEQYF	TGCAGTGCTAGAGATTCACCAGGGGATGACGAGCAGTACTTC
TRBD1	TRBV5-1	TRBJ2-1	NA	CASSLGQGWYNEQFF	TGCGCCAGCAGCTTAGGACAGGGTTGGTACAATGAGCAGTTCTTC
TRBD1	TRBV5-1	TRBJ2-2	NA	CASSLDKTGQEFFPNTGELFF	TGCGCCAGCAGCTTGGACAAAACAGGACAGGAGTTCTTCCCGAACACCGGGGAGCTGTTTTTT